This TCR beta chain was identified in a study of blood T cells in healthy people across ages. Study results and caveats: Higher diversity, along with more naive CD4+ cells, distinguished long-lived donors from aged donors. In the absence of known donor CMV status, changes in expanded clonotypes were possibly confounded. Older age went with lower TCR beta diversity per million T cells, in a roughly linear way.

A second roughly 6 to 12 cycle PCR used barcoded and J-beta primers. TCRdb called the 5' RACE reads again in MiXCR, with one record for every CDR3 protein. There are about 1.1 million distinct CDR3 sequences in the sample; 35% to 40% occur only once, and around 13% lies in the top ten. Donors gave around 10 milliliters of peripheral blood apiece. The germline CDR1 and CDR2 sequences are SGHTA and FQGNSA. V lost 10 bases and J lost 2, with 11 bases in between. This CDR3 region has 13 residues. In this sample, this clonotype turned up a few times. The antigen is undetermined. This chain connects TRBV7-2 to TRBJ1-4; D is unclear. The material sequenced was blood. The receptor was isolated from a young man in good health. The CDR3 reads CATGRATNEKLFF. CDR3 in DNA: TGTGCCACCGGGAGGGCGACTAATGAAAAACTGTTTTTT.